The sequence of this T cell receptor (beta chain) was determined in a study of monozygotic twins with inflammatory bowel disease. Per sample, reverse transcription was split into eight reactions. Through template switching, UMIs that included a 6-nucleotide sample barcode were added. Using the 5' RACE reads, TCRdb records one entry per CDR3 protein without DNA. The sample is made up of fewer than 550,000 distinct CDR3 sequences, and the top ten hold approximately 2.3% of it. The CDR3 has 13 amino acids. A remark on this clonotype: Its antigen remains unidentified.

Blood samples, whole and unsorted for T cells, yielded the isolated total RNA. Study findings and constraints: IBD patients, compared with healthy twins, shared fewer clonotypes with others (especially with disease activity).

This clonotype was sampled from a human donor with ulcerative colitis or Crohn's disease, or a healthy co-twin of an affected twin (not recorded which). This chain joins TRBV12-3 or TRBV12-4 and TRBJ2-1; the D call from TCRdb, TRBD1, cannot be confirmed without DNA. The specimen was blood. This chain's CDR3 is CASFPGQGTTQFF.